The 27 T cell receptor beta chains below come from one sample, sequenced in a study of cytomegalovirus exposure and HLA in healthy donors. Primers included in the PCR were 60 Vbeta and 13 Jbeta primers. The assay was immunoSEQ multiplex PCR, and TCRdb's table has in-frame clones only and misses some. The sample has 120,000 or so clones; 80% are singletons. Input material: PBMCs. All receptors derive from a female donor in good health and CMV-seropositive.

This chain connects TRBV7-8 to TRBJ1-2, with D perhaps matching TRBD1 (5 bases). CDR3 length: 13 amino acids. CDR1 SGHVS and CDR2 FQNEAQ come from the germline V gene. V was clipped by 5 bases and J by 8 bases, with 15 bases between them. The CDR3 DNA is TGTGCCAGCAGCCTTCCCCTCGGGGGGGGCTACACCTTC. This sequence encodes CASSLPLGGGYTF.

The genes are TRBV7-9 and TRBJ2-5; 8 bases agree with TRBD1. The CDR3 spans 13 residues. Germline V lookup: CDR1 SEHNR, CDR2 FQNEAQ (reference sequence). J was trimmed by 3 bases and V by 5 bases; bases with no gene match: 2. CDR3 region: CASSPTGEETQYF. CDR3 sequence (DNA): TGTGCCAGCAGCCCGACAGGGGAAGAGACCCAGTACTTC. The full variable domain, its missing parts supplied by reference TRBV7-9 and TRBJ2-5, is DTGVSQNPRHKITKRGQNVTFRCDPISEHNRLYWYRQTLGQGPEFLTYFQNEAQLEKSRLLSDRFSAERPKGSFSTLEIQRTEQGDSAMYLCASSPTGEETQYFGPGTRLLVL.

This clone came up once. V usage is TRBV27 and J usage is TRBJ1-1, with D tentatively TRBD1 (6 bases). V was cut by 7 bases and J by 2 bases, with 14 bases left in between. The germline V gene has CDR1 MNHEY and CDR2 SMNVEV (reference sequence). The CDR3 length is 14 residues. The CDR3 region has the DNA TGTGCCAGCAACCGTAGGGGGGGAAACACTGAAGCTTTCTTT. Translated, it gives CASNRRGGNTEAFF.

This clone was seen once. The chain has TRBV28 and TRBJ1-4, with 7 bases aligning to TRBD1. The CDR3 is 16 amino acids. Trimming cost V 5 bases and J 5 bases; bases outside gene matches: 11. CDR1 is MDHEN, CDR2 SYDVKM, per germline. In DNA, the CDR3 is TGTGCCAGCAGTGGGGATCTGACAGGGCCAAATGAAAAACTGTTTTTT. This translates into CASSGDLTGPNEKLFF.

J is TRBJ1-2 and V is TRBV15; D remains unclear. Trimming removed 4 bases from V and 3 bases from J, with 6 bases in between. The CDR3 length is 12 residues. The germline V gene has CDR1 LNHNV and CDR2 YYDKDF (reference sequence). The CDR3 nucleotides read TGTGCCACCAGCATCCGGGACTATGGCTACACCTTC. This gives the protein CATSIRDYGYTF.

This clone was seen only once. The V and J genes are TRBV4-3 and TRBJ1-2; the D is unclear. Germline CDR1 LGHNA, CDR2 YSLEER. V was shortened by 0 bases and J by 7 bases, with 9 bases between the two germline ends. CDR3 size: 13 residues. CDR3 nucleotide sequence: TGCGCCAGCAGCCAAGATACGGGGTGTGGCTACACCTTC. This sequence encodes CASSQDTGCGYTF.

This clone is a singleton in its sample. This chain uses TRBV7-2 with TRBJ1-2, with TRBD1 matching 9 bases. The CDR3 sequence is 16 residues long. Germline-derived CDR1 and CDR2 are SGHTA and FQGNSA. J lost 4 bases, V lost 1 base, and 7 bases had no gene match. The CDR3 sequence: CASSLGGQGIAYGYTF. In DNA form, the CDR3 reads TGTGCCAGCAGCTTAGGGGGACAGGGAATAGCCTATGGCTACACCTTC.

This clone was seen only once. The gene calls are TRBV5-1 and TRBJ1-4; D is unclear. Trimming took off 3 bases at V and 2 bases at J, with 8 bases between the two ends. Per germline, CDR1 SGHRS and CDR2 YFSETQ. The CDR3 length is 14 residues. CDR3: CASSSEATNEKLFF. The CDR3 DNA follows: TGCGCCAGCAGCTCCGAGGCTACTAATGAAAAACTGTTTTTT.

This chain links TRBV7-9 with TRBJ1-6; D not resolved. Germline V gene sequence: CDR1 SEHNR, CDR2 FQNEAQ (reference sequence). V was shortened by 3 bases and J by 4 bases, with 7 bases between the two germline ends. The CDR3 runs to 14 residues. DNA for the CDR3: TGTGCCAGCAGCTTGAGCAGGTATAATTCACCCCTCCACTTT. As protein: CASSLSRYNSPLHF.

This chain connects TRBV30 to TRBJ2-5; a weak D match, TRBD1 (6 bases). Germline CDR1 GTSNPN, CDR2 SVGIG (reference sequence). This CDR3 contains 14 residues. Trimming shortened V by 3 bases and J by 4 bases, and 15 bases separated the two germline ends. Written as DNA, the CDR3 is TGTGCCTGGAGCCTGGGCAGGGGTGGAGAGACCCAGTACTTC. Amino acid sequence: CAWSLGRGGETQYF. The full variable domain, completed using reference TRBV30 and TRBJ2-5, is SQTIHQWPATLVQPVGSPLSLECTVEGTSNPNLYWYRQAAGRGLQLLFYSVGIGQISSEVPQNLSASRPQDRQFILSSKKLLLSDSGFYLCAWSLGRGGETQYFGPGTRLLVL.

The gene calls are TRBV15 and TRBJ2-3; 7 nucleotides line up with TRBD2. Germline-derived CDR1 and CDR2 are LNHNV and YYDKDF (reference sequence). After removal of 5 bases from V and 3 bases from J, the junction contained 8 bases not matched to a gene. CDR3 length: 15 amino acids. This CDR3 reads CATSQKTSPTDTQYF. CDR3 nucleotide sequence: TGTGCCACCAGCCAGAAGACTAGCCCTACAGATACGCAGTATTTT.

This sequence joins TRBV2 and TRBJ2-7; 10 bases line up with TRBD1. This CDR3 contains 14 residues. Looked up from germline, CDR1 is SNHLY and CDR2 is FYNNEI. V lost 8 bases, J lost 2 bases, and 6 bases stayed unmatched. As DNA, the CDR3 is TGTGCCAGCTCCGGGACAGGGGCGGCCTACGAGCAGTACTTC. It encodes CASSGTGAAYEQYF. The full variable domain, with the rest looked up from reference TRBV2 and TRBJ2-7, is EPEVTQTPSHQVTQMGQEVILRCVPISNHLYFYWYRQILGQKVEFLVSFYNNEISEKSEIFDDQFSVERPDGSNFTLKIRSTKLEDSAMYFCASSGTGAAYEQYFGPGTRLTVT.

There are a few counts of this clone. This chain links TRBV4-3 with TRBJ2-7; possible D gene TRBD2, 5 bases. The ends were cut back, 3 bases at V and 3 bases at J, with 9 bases in the middle. Germline V gives CDR1 LGHNA, CDR2 YSLEER. There are 13 residues in the CDR3. The CDR3 here is CASSHRLNYEQYF. CDR3 in DNA: TGCGCCAGCAGCCACCGACTAAACTACGAGCAGTACTTC.

This clone was detected a few times. The genes are TRBV10-3 and TRBJ2-3; TRBD2 matches at 12 bases. Germline trimming cut 4 bases from V and 4 bases from J; bases unmatched to any gene: 0. The germline V gene has CDR1 ENHRY and CDR2 SYGVKD. The CDR3 length is 14 residues. The CDR3 here is CAISASGGADTQYF. CDR3 bases: TGTGCCATCAGTGCTAGCGGGGGGGCAGATACGCAGTATTTT.

This rearrangement joins TRBV19 to TRBJ1-5; D unclear. The CDR3 runs 15 residues. CDR1 and CDR2 from the germline V gene are LNHDA and SQIVND (reference sequence). The V and J ends lost 7 bases and 4 bases respectively, with 17 bases between them. Here the CDR3 reads CASIPTGSWNQPQHF. The CDR3 DNA is TGTGCCAGTATCCCGACGGGGAGTTGGAATCAGCCCCAGCATTTT.

This clone occurred a few times. The CDR3 is CASSAGGPLHF. CDR3 bases: TGTGCCAGCAGCGCAGGGGGTCCCCTCCACTTT. The rearrangement joins TRBV7-2 to TRBJ1-6; 7 bases line up with TRBD1. Trimming removed 5 bases from V and 13 bases from J; junction bases left unmatched: 2. The CDR3 length is 11 residues. CDR1 and CDR2 from the germline V gene are SGHTA and FQGNSA.

The CDR3 nucleotides are TGTGCTAGTGGAGAGCAGGGGGCTCCGACAGATACGCAGTATTTT. This codes for CASGEQGAPTDTQYF. V and J are TRBV12-5 and TRBJ2-3, with 8 nucleotides matching TRBD1. V was clipped by 6 bases and J by 3 bases; unmatched bases: 8. Per the germline V gene, CDR1 is LGHNT and CDR2 is FRNRAP. CDR3 size: 15 residues.

In its sample, this clone was seen once. This sequence joins TRBV27 and TRBJ1-5; D is possibly TRBD1 (5 bases). The germline gives CDR1 MNHEY, CDR2 SMNVEV (reference sequence). V was pared by 5 bases and J by 7 bases, with 18 bases between. The CDR3 loop spans 15 amino acids. The DNA for the CDR3 is TGTGCCAGCAGTGTCTCCAGGGATCTAAGCCAGCCCCAGCATTTT. Residues: CASSVSRDLSQPQHF.

The CDR3 here is CASSGTGGLPNYGYTF. In DNA, the CDR3 is TGTGCCAGCAGCGGGACAGGGGGCCTGCCTAACTATGGCTACACCTTC. The chain links TRBV6-6 to TRBJ1-2; 12 bases fit TRBD1. The CDR3 consists of 16 residues. V shed 6 bases, J shed 0 bases, and the junction held 5 bases outside the gene matches. Germline V lookup: CDR1 MNHNY, CDR2 SVGAGI (reference sequence).

J is TRBJ2-5 and V is TRBV4-3; a weak D match, TRBD1 (6 bases). The DNA end is a closer match to TRBJ2-7, so the J assignment may be wrong. The germline CDR1 and CDR2 sequences are LGHNA and YSLEER. The CDR3 length is 14 residues. The CDR3 nucleotides read TGCGCCAGCAGCAGTCAGGGGCTTTCCCACGAGCAGTACTTC. Its translation is CASSSQGLSHEQYF.

This clone occurred a few times. V and J are TRBV15 and TRBJ2-7; 7 bases match TRBD1. Per germline, CDR1 LNHNV and CDR2 YYDKDF (reference sequence). After removal of 8 bases from V and 0 bases from J, the junction contained 4 bases not matched to a gene. The CDR3 consists of 13 residues. The CDR3 DNA reads as TGTGCCACCGAACAGGGGCCCTCCTACGAGCAGTACTTC. Its protein product is CATEQGPSYEQYF.

The J gene is TRBJ1-2, the V gene TRBV2; 8 nucleotides agree with TRBD1. Per germline, CDR1 SNHLY and CDR2 FYNNEI. V shed 3 bases, J shed 0 bases, and the junction held 6 bases outside the gene matches. This CDR3 has 16 residues. The CDR3 region has the DNA TGTGCCAGCAGTGATCCAGGACAGGGCCCTAACTATGGCTACACCTTC. Protein product: CASSDPGQGPNYGYTF.

The chain has TRBV11-2 and TRBJ2-2; unclear D gene. V gave up 6 bases and J gave up 6 bases, with 8 bases separating them. CDR1 is SGHAT and CDR2 is FQNNGV in the germline V gene. This CDR3 is 12 amino acids long. The CDR3 region is CASRYSAGELFF. The CDR3 bases are TGTGCCAGCAGGTATTCGGCCGGGGAGCTGTTTTTT.

CDR3 in DNA: TGTGCCAGCAGCCAAGATCCAGCGGGGGGGCTAAACATTCAGTACTTC. Translated, it gives CASSQDPAGGLNIQYF. The chain combines TRBV4-2 with TRBJ2-4; 10 nucleotides line up with TRBD2. The CDR3 is 16 residues long. The germline gives CDR1 LGHNA, CDR2 YNFKEQ. With 0 bases clipped from V and 6 bases from J, the junction kept 5 bases outside the gene matches.

The V call is TRBV7-2, the J call TRBJ1-2, with D maybe TRBD1 (5 bases). V lost 5 bases and J 10 bases, leaving 20 bases between the germline ends. Germline CDR1 and CDR2: SGHTA and FQGNSA. There are 14 residues in the CDR3. Written as DNA, the CDR3 is TGTGCCAGCAGCACAAGACAGCTACATCCTGACTACACCTTC. Protein sequence: CASSTRQLHPDYTF.

The V gene is TRBV7-8, the J gene TRBJ2-2; 9 bases are shared with TRBD2. In germline, CDR1 is SGHVS, CDR2 FQNEAQ. V shed 3 bases and J 6 bases; nucleotides not matched to a gene: 5. There are 15 residues in the CDR3. The CDR3: CASSFAGGRSGELFF. CDR3 DNA sequence: TGTGCCAGCAGCTTTGCGGGGGGGCGCTCCGGGGAGCTGTTTTTT.

CDR3: CASSLEAGRTEAFF. The CDR3 coding sequence is TGTGCCAGCAGCTTAGAAGCAGGGAGGACTGAAGCTTTCTTT. The chain has TRBV7-9 and TRBJ1-1, with D possibly TRBD1 on 5 matching bases. Trimming cost V 1 base and J 5 bases, with 11 bases left between them. Germline CDR1 reads SEHNR; CDR2 reads FQNEAQ (reference sequence). The CDR3 is 14 amino acids.